These 17 T cell receptor beta chains were sequenced from one sample in a study of blood T cell repertoires in COVID-19. This table comes from immunoSEQ multiplex PCR, and its TCRdb copy is limited to in-frame clones, with some not included. The table has 9,500 to 11,000 clones, over 75% seen once. Sequenced input: peripheral blood. The receptors originated from a man between 65 and 80 years old with active COVID-19.

The chain links TRBV5-4 to TRBJ2-5; a possible D gene is TRBD2 (5 bases). Germline CDR1 is SGHNT and CDR2 is YYREEE (reference sequence). The CDR3 has 14 residues. With 0 bases removed from V and 6 bases from J, the gap between germline ends came to 12 bases. This CDR3 reads CASSLGGRGKTQYF. As DNA, the CDR3 is TGTGCCAGCAGCTTGGGGGGTCGAGGGAAGACCCAGTACTTC.

The chain joins TRBV7-9 to TRBJ2-3; TRBD2 matches at 7 bases. This CDR3 is built from 14 residues. V lost 4 bases to trimming and J lost 4 bases; unmatched junction nucleotides: 5. Germline V gene lookup returns CDR1 SEHNR and CDR2 FQNEAQ (reference sequence). CDR3 residues: CASSSQAGADTQYF. The CDR3 nucleotides read TGTGCCAGCAGCTCCCAGGCGGGGGCAGATACGCAGTATTTT.

The chain uses TRBV4-2 and TRBJ2-7; 9 bases align to TRBD1. Germline-derived CDR1 and CDR2 are LGHNA and YNFKEQ. V lost 0 bases and J lost 6; bases outside the gene matches: 6. CDR3 size: 15 residues. The CDR3 nucleotides are TGTGCCAGCAGCCAAGAGGGAACAGGGGGCTTCGAGCAGTACTTC. This gives the protein CASSQEGTGGFEQYF.

The chain recombines TRBV6-5 with TRBJ1-4, with D uncertain. V shed 6 bases and J shed 3 bases, with 11 bases lying between them. The CDR3 contains 14 residues. Germline V CDR1 and CDR2: MNHEY, SVGAGI. CDR3 DNA sequence: TGTGCCAGCAGGCGGCAGTTATCTAATGAAAAACTGTTTTTT. Translation gives CASRRQLSNEKLFF.

This clone counts as medium-sized (0.01 to 0.1%). This rearrangement joins TRBV11-2 to TRBJ2-5, with D possibly TRBD2 on 6 matching bases. Germline lookup yields CDR1 SGHAT and CDR2 FQNNGV. The ends were cut back, 3 bases at V and 5 bases at J, with 13 bases in the middle. The CDR3 runs 14 residues. CDR3 sequence: CASSFSGAGETQYF. Written as DNA, the CDR3 is TGTGCCAGCAGCTTTTCGGGAGCCGGGGAGACCCAGTACTTC.

A single count supports this clone. The rearrangement joins TRBV20-1 to TRBJ2-3, with D tentatively TRBD1 (6 bases). CDR3 size: 11 residues. V lost 8 bases to trimming and J lost 6 bases, with 12 bases between them. Per germline, CDR1 DFQATT and CDR2 SNEGSKA (reference sequence). CDR3 DNA: TGCAGTCCTCCCCAGGGGGATACGCAGTATTTT. Its protein is CSPPQGDTQYF.

This rearrangement joins TRBV19 to TRBJ1-2, with unresolved D. CDR1 LNHDA and CDR2 SQIVND come from the germline V gene (reference sequence). The V gene lost 3 bases and the J gene lost 4 bases, with 12 bases spanning the gap. This CDR3 spans 14 amino acids. This CDR3 is CASSIAGVIYGYTF. The CDR3 DNA sequence: TGTGCCAGTAGTATCGCGGGAGTCATCTATGGCTACACCTTC.

The gene calls are TRBV5-1 and TRBJ2-1; D may be TRBD2 (6 bases). Trimming removed 4 bases from V and 4 bases from J, with 15 bases in between. The CDR3 spans 15 residues. The germline V gene has CDR1 SGHRS and CDR2 YFSETQ. CDR3 region: CASSLPGLPYNEQFF. In nucleotides, the CDR3 is TGCGCCAGCAGCCTACCGGGACTCCCATACAATGAGCAGTTCTTC.

The chain has TRBV2 and TRBJ2-1, with 8 nucleotides matching TRBD2. The CDR3 extends over 17 amino acids. J was trimmed by 5 bases and V by 6 bases; bases with no gene match: 15. Germline V gives CDR1 SNHLY, CDR2 FYNNEI. CDR3 protein: CASRQGLGRGANNEQFF. The CDR3 nucleotides are TGTGCCAGCAGACAGGGACTAGGCCGAGGGGCTAACAATGAGCAGTTCTTC.

This clone was counted once. This rearrangement joins TRBV5-1 to TRBJ2-4, with unresolved D. Trimming left V 0 bases short and J 4 bases short, with 14 bases between. Germline CDR1 is SGHRS and CDR2 is YFSETQ. The CDR3 totals 16 residues. Here the CDR3 DNA reads TGCGCCAGCAGCTTGGACGGCGGAACCATAAAAAACATTCAGTACTTC. As protein: CASSLDGGTIKNIQYF.

This chain uses TRBV6-6 with TRBJ2-1; 9 nucleotides match TRBD2. The CDR3 is 15 amino acids. CDR1 and CDR2 (germline): MNHNY, SVGAGI (reference sequence). J was trimmed by 8 bases and V by 0 bases; bases with no gene match: 5. The CDR3 region has the DNA TGTGCCAGCAGTTACTCTAGGCGGGGGGGCGATGAGCAGTTCTTC. Its protein is CASSYSRRGGDEQFF.

This clone has just a few counts. V and J are TRBV11-3 and TRBJ2-4, with D uncertain. In germline, CDR1 is SGHNT, CDR2 YENEEA. Trimming removed 6 bases at V and 4 bases at J, with 7 bases between. The CDR3 totals 12 residues. CDR3 bases: TGTGCCAGCAGGGCCGGGAAAAACATTCAGTACTTC. It translates to CASRAGKNIQYF.

The genes are TRBV19 and TRBJ1-5, with D perhaps matching TRBD1 (6 bases). Germline CDR1 LNHDA, CDR2 SQIVND (reference sequence). This CDR3 has 16 residues. V was pared by 3 bases and J by 2 bases, with 14 bases between. Here the CDR3 DNA reads TGTGCCAGTAGTATCGGGAGGGACACTCGCAATCAGCCCCAGCATTTT. Protein: CASSIGRDTRNQPQHF.

The chain couples TRBV5-7 to TRBJ1-1; 9 positions match TRBD1. TRBV5-7 is an ORF, with its function uncertain. Losses at the gene ends were 3 bases for V and 1 base for J; bases not matched to a gene: 1. CDR3 length: 14 residues. Here the CDR3 reads CASSSDRGNTEAFF. The CDR3 coding sequence is TGTGCCAGCAGCTCGGACAGGGGGAACACTGAAGCTTTCTTT.

V usage is TRBV2 and J usage is TRBJ2-5, with 7 positions matching TRBD1. J gave up 4 bases and V 5 bases, and 7 bases lay outside the gene matches. The CDR3 consists of 14 residues. Germline-derived CDR1 and CDR2 are SNHLY and FYNNEI. CDR3 sequence: CASSFRAGGETQYF. The CDR3 nucleotides read TGTGCCAGCAGTTTTCGGGCAGGGGGAGAGACCCAGTACTTC.

This chain joins TRBV9 and TRBJ1-4, with D unclear. V lost 1 base and J lost 0, with 4 bases in between. CDR3 size: 14 residues. Germline V CDR1 and CDR2: SGDLS, YYNGEE. The CDR3: CASSVYATNEKLFF. In DNA form, the CDR3 reads TGTGCCAGCAGCGTATATGCAACTAATGAAAAACTGTTTTTT.

The chain recombines TRBV2 with TRBJ2-7, with 9 bases that match TRBD1. Germline assignment: CDR1 SNHLY and CDR2 FYNNEI. Germline trimming cut 4 bases from V and 2 bases from J; bases unmatched to any gene: 0. This CDR3 region has 13 residues. CDR3 bases: TGTGCCAGCAGTGGGACAGGGGCCTACGAGCAGTACTTC. Residues: CASSGTGAYEQYF.